This T cell receptor beta chain derives from a study of glioma-infiltrating T cells after dendritic cell vaccination. Study overall: Samples are from glioblastoma patients in Phase I and II dendritic cell vaccine trials.

Up to 2 ug genomic DNA was used for TCRB CDR3 amplification. Amplification used 60 V beta primers and 13 J beta primers. The method was immunoSEQ multiplex PCR; TCRdb's version includes in-frame clones alone and lacks a portion of them. This table holds over 80,000 clones, around 90% found once. The CDR3 contains 15 residues. In germline, CDR1 is SGDLS, CDR2 YYNGEE. V lost 4 bases and J 7 bases, leaving 17 bases between the germline ends. PBMC were collected before vaccination, two weeks after the third vaccination, and at progression. The clonotype originates from a human donor with glioblastoma. The chain couples TRBV9 to TRBJ2-2, with D tentatively TRBD2 (6 bases). Sequencing used blood, obtained before dendritic cell vaccination. The CDR3 spells CASSPLGGGDGELFF. The CDR3 nucleotides read TGTGCCAGCAGCCCCCTCGGGGGAGGCGACGGGGAGCTGTTTTTT.